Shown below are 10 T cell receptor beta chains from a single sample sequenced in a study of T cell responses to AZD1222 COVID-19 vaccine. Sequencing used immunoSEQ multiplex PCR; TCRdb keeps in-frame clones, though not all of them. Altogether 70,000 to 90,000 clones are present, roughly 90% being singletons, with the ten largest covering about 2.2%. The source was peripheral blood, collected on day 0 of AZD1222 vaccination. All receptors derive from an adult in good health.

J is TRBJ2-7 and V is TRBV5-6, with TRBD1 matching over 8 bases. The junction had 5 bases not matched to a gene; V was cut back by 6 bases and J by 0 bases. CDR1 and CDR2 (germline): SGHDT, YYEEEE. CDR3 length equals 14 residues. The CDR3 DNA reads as TGTGCCAGCATCCGGACAGGGATCTCCTACGAGCAGTACTTC. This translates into CASIRTGISYEQYF.

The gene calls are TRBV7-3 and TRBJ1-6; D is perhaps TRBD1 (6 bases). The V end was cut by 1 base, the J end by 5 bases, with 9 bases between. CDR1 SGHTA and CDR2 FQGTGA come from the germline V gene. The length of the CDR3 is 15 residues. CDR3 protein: CASSLMTGNNSPLHF. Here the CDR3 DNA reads TGTGCCAGCAGCTTAATGACAGGCAATAATTCACCCCTCCACTTT.

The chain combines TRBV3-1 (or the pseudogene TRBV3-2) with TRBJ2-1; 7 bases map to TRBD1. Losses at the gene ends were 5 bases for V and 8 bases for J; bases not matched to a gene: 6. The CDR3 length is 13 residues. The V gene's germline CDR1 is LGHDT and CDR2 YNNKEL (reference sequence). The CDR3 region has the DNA TGTGCCAGCAGCGAGACAGGGTTCGATGAGCAGTTCTTC. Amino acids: CASSETGFDEQFF.

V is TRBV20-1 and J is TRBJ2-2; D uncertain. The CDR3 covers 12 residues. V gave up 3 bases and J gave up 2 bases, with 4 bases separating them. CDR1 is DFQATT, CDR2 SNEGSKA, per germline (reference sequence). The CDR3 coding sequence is TGCAGTGCTAGTCCCAACACCGGGGAGCTGTTTTTT. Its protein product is CSASPNTGELFF.

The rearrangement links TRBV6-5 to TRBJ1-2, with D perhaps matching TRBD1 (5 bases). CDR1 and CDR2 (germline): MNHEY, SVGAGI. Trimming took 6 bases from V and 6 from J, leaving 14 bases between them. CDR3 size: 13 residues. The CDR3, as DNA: TGTGCCAGCAGAAATCAGGGTAGTCATGGCTACACCTTC. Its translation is CASRNQGSHGYTF.

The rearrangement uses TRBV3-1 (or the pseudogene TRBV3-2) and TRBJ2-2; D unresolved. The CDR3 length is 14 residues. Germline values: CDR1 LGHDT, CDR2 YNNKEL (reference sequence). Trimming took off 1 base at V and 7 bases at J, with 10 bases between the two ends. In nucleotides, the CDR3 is TGTGCCAGCAGCCAAGTGGGTGGCGGCGGGGAGCTGTTTTTT. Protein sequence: CASSQVGGGGELFF.

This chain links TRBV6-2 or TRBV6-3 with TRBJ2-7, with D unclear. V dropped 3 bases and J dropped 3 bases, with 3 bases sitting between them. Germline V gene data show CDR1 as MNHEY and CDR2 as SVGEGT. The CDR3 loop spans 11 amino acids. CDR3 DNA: TGTGCCAGCAGTTATTACTACGAGCAGTACTTC. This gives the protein CASSYYYEQYF.

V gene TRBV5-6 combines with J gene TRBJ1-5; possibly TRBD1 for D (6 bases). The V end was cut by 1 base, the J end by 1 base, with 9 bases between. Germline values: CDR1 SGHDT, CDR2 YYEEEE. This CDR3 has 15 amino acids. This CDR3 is CASSLWGGSNQPQHF. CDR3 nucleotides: TGTGCCAGCAGCTTGTGGGGGGGCAGCAATCAGCCCCAGCATTTT.

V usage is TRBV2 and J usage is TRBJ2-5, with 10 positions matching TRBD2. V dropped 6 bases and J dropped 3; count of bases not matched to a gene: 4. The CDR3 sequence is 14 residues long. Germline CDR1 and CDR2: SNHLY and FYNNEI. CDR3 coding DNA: TGTGCCAGCAGGGCCGGGACTAGCGAAGAGACCCAGTACTTC. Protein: CASRAGTSEETQYF.

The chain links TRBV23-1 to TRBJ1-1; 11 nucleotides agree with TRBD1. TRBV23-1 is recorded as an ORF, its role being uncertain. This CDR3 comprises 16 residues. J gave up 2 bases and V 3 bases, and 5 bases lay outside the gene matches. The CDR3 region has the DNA TGCGCCAGCAGTCAGGGGACAGGGGGGGGAAACACTGAAGCTTTCTTT. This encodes CASSQGTGGGNTEAFF.